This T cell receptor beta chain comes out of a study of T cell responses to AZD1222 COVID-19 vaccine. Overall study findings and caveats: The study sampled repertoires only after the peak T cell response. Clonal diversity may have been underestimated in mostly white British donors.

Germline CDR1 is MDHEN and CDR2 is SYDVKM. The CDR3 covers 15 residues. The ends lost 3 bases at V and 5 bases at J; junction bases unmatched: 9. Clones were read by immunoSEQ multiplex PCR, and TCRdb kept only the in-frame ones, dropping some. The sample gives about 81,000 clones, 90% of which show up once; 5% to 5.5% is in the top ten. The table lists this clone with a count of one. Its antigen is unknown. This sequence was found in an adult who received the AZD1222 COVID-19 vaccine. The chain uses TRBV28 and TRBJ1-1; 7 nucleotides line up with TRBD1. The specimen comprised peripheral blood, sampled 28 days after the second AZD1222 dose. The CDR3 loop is CASSFLDRDGTEAFF. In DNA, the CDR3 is TGTGCCAGCAGTTTCCTCGACAGGGATGGGACTGAAGCTTTCTTT.